The rows below give T cell receptor beta chains drawn from one sample of a study of T cells in Graves' hyperthyroidism and ophthalmopathy. TCRdb fed the multiplex PCR reads into MiXCR, producing one record per CDR3 protein. Here the sample spans 500,000 to 650,000 distinct CDR3 sequences, about a sixth being singletons. Sequencing input: blood. These TCRs come from a woman younger than 35 with Graves' ophthalmopathy. Each CDR3 is given with its conserved first and last residue. A D gene is named only where the DNA matches it firmly. Size is omitted from some rows. Given values are once, few, many or a class for expanded clones.

j_call: TRBJ2-1; v_call: TRBV10-2; clone_size: once; d_call: .; cdr3_aa: CASRRPRTVHNEQFF; cdr3_nt: TGCGCCAGCAGGAGGCCCAGGACGGTCCACAATGAGCAGTTCTTC
j_call: TRBJ2-1; v_call: TRBV5-6; clone_size: few; d_call: .; cdr3_aa: CASNRYNEQFF; cdr3_nt: TGTGCCAGCAACAGATACAATGAGCAGTTCTTC
j_call: TRBJ1-1; v_call: TRBV7-8; clone_size: many; d_call: .; cdr3_aa: CASRSSQNTEAFF; cdr3_nt: TGTGCCAGCAGATCCAGCCAGAACACTGAAGCTTTCTTT
j_call: TRBJ1-6; v_call: TRBV5-5; clone_size: few; d_call: .; cdr3_aa: CASSSGEYGSPLHF; cdr3_nt: TGTGCCAGCAGCTCCGGGGAGTACGGTTCACCCCTCCACTTT
j_call: TRBJ2-2; v_call: TRBV28; clone_size: .; d_call: TRBD1; cdr3_aa: CAIGQRTGVTGELFF; cdr3_nt: TGTGCCATCGGACAACGGACAGGGGTGACCGGGGAGCTGTTTTTT
j_call: TRBJ2-3; v_call: TRBV20-1; clone_size: few; d_call: TRBD1; cdr3_aa: CSARPHRGRTDTQYF; cdr3_nt: TGCAGTGCTAGACCCCACAGGGGTCGCACAGATACGCAGTATTTT
j_call: TRBJ2-7; v_call: TRBV20-1; clone_size: many; d_call: .; cdr3_aa: CSARDKLGYPAYEQYF; cdr3_nt: TGCAGTGCTAGAGATAAACTGGGATACCCCGCCTACGAGCAGTACTTC
j_call: TRBJ1-2; v_call: TRBV6-1; clone_size: many; d_call: .; cdr3_aa: CASSVRPSSNYGYTF; cdr3_nt: TGTGCCAGCAGTGTGCGCCCTTCCTCTAACTATGGCTACACCTTC
j_call: TRBJ2-1; v_call: TRBV6-2/TRBV6-3; clone_size: few; d_call: .; cdr3_aa: CASSYLRDEQFF; cdr3_nt: TGTGCCAGCAGTTACCTCAGGGACGAGCAGTTCTTC
j_call: TRBJ2-1; v_call: TRBV20-1; clone_size: .; d_call: .; cdr3_aa: CSARKGHPFDEQFF; cdr3_nt: TGCAGTGCTAGAAAGGGACACCCCTTCGATGAGCAGTTCTTC
j_call: TRBJ2-7; v_call: TRBV7-2; clone_size: many; d_call: .; cdr3_aa: CASSLYTGSYEQYF; cdr3_nt: TGTGCCAGCAGCTTATATACGGGGTCCTACGAGCAGTACTTC
j_call: TRBJ2-7; v_call: TRBV7-9; clone_size: few; d_call: TRBD2; cdr3_aa: CATSSGSTYEQYF; cdr3_nt: TGTGCCACCTCGAGCGGGAGTACCTACGAGCAGTACTTC
j_call: TRBJ2-7; v_call: TRBV20-1; clone_size: .; d_call: TRBD2; cdr3_aa: CSASGLAGPYEQYF; cdr3_nt: TGCAGTGCTTCCGGACTAGCGGGCCCCTACGAGCAGTACTTC
j_call: TRBJ1-5; v_call: TRBV12-3/TRBV12-4; clone_size: many; d_call: .; cdr3_aa: CASTIGLGQPQHF; cdr3_nt: TGTGCCAGCACCATAGGGCTCGGTCAGCCCCAGCATTTT
j_call: TRBJ1-2; v_call: TRBV12-3/TRBV12-4; clone_size: .; d_call: .; cdr3_aa: CASSSGRTGYGYTF; cdr3_nt: TGTGCCAGCAGTTCTGGACGGACTGGCTATGGCTACACCTTC
j_call: TRBJ1-5; v_call: TRBV10-3; clone_size: .; d_call: TRBD1; cdr3_aa: CAISDRTGGDQPQHF; cdr3_nt: TGTGCCATCAGTGATCGGACAGGGGGGGATCAGCCCCAGCATTTT
j_call: TRBJ2-5; v_call: TRBV6-6; clone_size: many; d_call: .; cdr3_aa: CASSYSQRVEETQYF; cdr3_nt: TGTGCCAGCAGTTATTCGCAGAGGGTCGAAGAGACCCAGTACTTC
j_call: TRBJ2-2; v_call: TRBV20-1; clone_size: .; d_call: .; cdr3_aa: CSARDSRRLNTGELFF; cdr3_nt: TGCAGTGCTAGAGATTCCCGCAGGCTAAACACCGGGGAGCTGTTTTTT
j_call: TRBJ1-2; v_call: TRBV20-1; clone_size: .; d_call: TRBD1; cdr3_aa: CSARATGTGVANYGYTF; cdr3_nt: TGCAGTGCTAGGGCTACCGGGACAGGTGTCGCTAACTATGGCTACACCTTC
j_call: TRBJ1-6; v_call: TRBV27; clone_size: few; d_call: .; cdr3_aa: CASRDTGFNSPLHF; cdr3_nt: TGTGCCAGCAGGGACACAGGTTTCAATTCACCCCTCCACTTT
j_call: TRBJ2-2; v_call: TRBV5-1; clone_size: few; d_call: .; cdr3_aa: CASSLLQGSAGELFF; cdr3_nt: TGCGCCAGCAGCTTGCTACAGGGTTCGGCCGGGGAGCTGTTTTTT
j_call: TRBJ2-1; v_call: TRBV20-1; clone_size: many; d_call: TRBD2; cdr3_aa: CSAPNPGLASEQFF; cdr3_nt: TGCAGTGCCCCGAACCCGGGACTAGCGTCTGAGCAGTTCTTC
j_call: TRBJ2-1; v_call: TRBV30; clone_size: few; d_call: TRBD2; cdr3_aa: CAWKERGGWAYNEQFF; cdr3_nt: TGTGCCTGGAAGGAACGGGGGGGCTGGGCCTACAATGAGCAGTTCTTC
j_call: TRBJ1-5; v_call: TRBV28; clone_size: many; d_call: TRBD1; cdr3_aa: CASSHPTGRGSVGNQPQHF; cdr3_nt: TGTGCCAGCAGCCACCCGACAGGGAGGGGGTCAGTGGGCAATCAGCCCCAGCATTTT
j_call: TRBJ2-5; v_call: TRBV3-1; clone_size: many; d_call: .; cdr3_aa: CASSARIGEETQYF; cdr3_nt: TGTGCCAGCAGCGCCCGAATAGGAGAAGAGACCCAGTACTTC
j_call: TRBJ2-1; v_call: TRBV7-8; clone_size: many; d_call: .; cdr3_aa: CASSSGASSYNEQFF; cdr3_nt: TGTGCCAGCAGCTCAGGGGCGAGCTCCTACAATGAGCAGTTCTTC
j_call: TRBJ2-2; v_call: TRBV9; clone_size: few; d_call: .; cdr3_aa: CASSVVGRGNTGELFF; cdr3_nt: TGTGCCAGCAGCGTAGTAGGGCGAGGGAACACCGGGGAGCTGTTTTTT
j_call: TRBJ1-1; v_call: TRBV5-1; clone_size: many; d_call: .; cdr3_aa: CASSLSRVNTEAFF; cdr3_nt: TGCGCCAGCAGCTTGTCCAGGGTTAACACTGAAGCTTTCTTT
j_call: TRBJ2-7; v_call: TRBV30; clone_size: many; d_call: .; cdr3_aa: CAWIRPGQWEQYF; cdr3_nt: TGTGCCTGGATCCGACCGGGACAATGGGAGCAGTACTTC
j_call: TRBJ2-5; v_call: TRBV5-1; clone_size: many; d_call: TRBD1; cdr3_aa: CASSVGQGDQETQYF; cdr3_nt: TGCGCCAGCAGCGTGGGACAGGGGGATCAAGAGACCCAGTACTTC
j_call: TRBJ1-1; v_call: TRBV12-5; clone_size: .; d_call: TRBD1; cdr3_aa: CASGSSPGQGARTEAFF; cdr3_nt: TGTGCTAGTGGTTCTTCCCCGGGACAGGGGGCGCGTACTGAAGCTTTCTTT
j_call: TRBJ2-3; v_call: TRBV6-6; clone_size: few; d_call: .; cdr3_aa: CASSYDSEADTQYF; cdr3_nt: TGTGCCAGCAGTTACGATTCTGAGGCAGATACGCAGTATTTT
j_call: TRBJ1-4; v_call: TRBV2; clone_size: many; d_call: TRBD1; cdr3_aa: CATQGTRSEKLFF; cdr3_nt: TGTGCCACACAGGGGACTCGGAGTGAAAAACTGTTTTTT
j_call: TRBJ1-5; v_call: TRBV18; clone_size: .; d_call: TRBD1; cdr3_aa: CASSPFPMTGLEQPQHF; cdr3_nt: TGTGCCAGCTCACCCTTCCCAATGACAGGGTTAGAACAGCCCCAGCATTTT
j_call: TRBJ1-2; v_call: TRBV15; clone_size: few; d_call: .; cdr3_aa: CATSRDRGEGYTF; cdr3_nt: TGTGCCACCAGCAGAGACAGGGGCGAGGGCTACACCTTC
j_call: TRBJ2-3; v_call: TRBV4-1; clone_size: few; d_call: .; cdr3_aa: CASSQENSATDTQYF; cdr3_nt: TGCGCCAGCAGCCAAGAGAATAGCGCCACAGATACGCAGTATTTT
j_call: TRBJ1-5; v_call: TRBV28; clone_size: many; d_call: TRBD1; cdr3_aa: CASSMTGNNQPQHF; cdr3_nt: TGTGCCAGCAGCATGACAGGGAACAATCAGCCCCAGCATTTT
j_call: TRBJ2-7; v_call: TRBV7-6; clone_size: .; d_call: .; cdr3_aa: CASSSAPRNEQYF; cdr3_nt: TGTGCCAGCAGCTCAGCCCCCCGTAACGAGCAGTACTTC
j_call: TRBJ1-6; v_call: TRBV3-1; clone_size: .; d_call: TRBD1; cdr3_aa: CASSSRTGRRNSPLHF; cdr3_nt: TGTGCCAGCAGTTCGCGGACAGGAAGAAGGAATTCACCCCTCCACTTT
j_call: TRBJ1-1; v_call: TRBV11-1; clone_size: .; d_call: .; cdr3_aa: CASSLGQVKAFF; cdr3_nt: TGTGCCAGCAGCTTAGGACAGGTGAAAGCTTTCTTT
j_call: TRBJ1-1; v_call: TRBV28; clone_size: many; d_call: .; cdr3_aa: CASSRVGNTEAFF; cdr3_nt: TGTGCCAGCAGCCGGGTGGGGAACACTGAAGCTTTCTTT
j_call: TRBJ2-3; v_call: TRBV27; clone_size: many; d_call: .; cdr3_aa: CASSSGQTDTQYF; cdr3_nt: TGTGCCAGCAGTTCCGGACAGACCGATACGCAGTATTTT